Here is one TCR beta chain with its context. This entry belongs to a study of blood T cell repertoires in COVID-19. Study at large: The United States, Italy and Spain supplied acute and convalescent COVID-19 samples. The cDNA or gDNA used as material had been derived from T cells, B-cell-depleted T cells, or PBMCs.

This CDR3 contains 15 residues. V was clipped by 3 bases and J by 9 bases, with 18 bases between them. CDR1 is LNHDA, CDR2 SQIVND, per germline (reference sequence). In the original workflow: Quantification of nucleated cells was approximated via reference gene primer amplification. Sequencing was performed with immunoSEQ multiplex PCR; in TCRdb, only in-frame clones are kept and a portion is missing. Clonal size and the V and J genes are those of that table, whereas D and trimming came from the DNA. The sample has some 460,000 clones, around nine tenths seen once. The rearrangement uses TRBV19 and TRBJ1-5; weak D call: TRBD1 (5 bases). Sample: peripheral blood. This receptor was identified in a woman under 40 with acute or convalescent COVID-19. The CDR3 loop reads CASSIIRRVQGPQHF. CDR3 DNA sequence: TGTGCCAGTAGTATTATCCGCAGGGTACAAGGGCCCCAGCATTTT.